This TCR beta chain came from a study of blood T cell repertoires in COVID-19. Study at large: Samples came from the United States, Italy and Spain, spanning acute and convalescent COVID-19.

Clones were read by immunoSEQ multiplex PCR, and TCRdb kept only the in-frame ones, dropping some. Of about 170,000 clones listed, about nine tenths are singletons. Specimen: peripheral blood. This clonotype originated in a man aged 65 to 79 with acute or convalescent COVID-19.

The chain's CDR3 is CASSQDWSSGTPKSYEQYF. CDR3 DNA sequence: TGTGCCAGCAGCCAAGACTGGTCCAGCGGGACTCCCAAATCCTACGAGCAGTACTTC. This chain links TRBV3-1 (or the pseudogene TRBV3-2) with TRBJ2-7; 7 nucleotides agree with TRBD2. Germline V CDR1 and CDR2: LGHDT, YNNKEL (reference sequence). The CDR3 is made up of 19 amino acids. V lost 0 bases to trimming and J lost 1 base; unmatched junction nucleotides: 15.